The 9 T cell receptor beta chains reported below all come from one sample, sequenced in a study of T cell responses to AZD1222 COVID-19 vaccine. Data came from immunoSEQ multiplex PCR; TCRdb stores just in-frame clones and leaves some out. The table records about 150,000 clones, about 88% of them present only once. This sample comprised peripheral blood, obtained on day 0 of AZD1222 vaccination. These receptors originate from an adult in good health.

This chain links TRBV4-1 with TRBJ2-1; a weak D match, TRBD1 (5 bases). From germline, CDR1 is MGHRA and CDR2 YSYEKL. The CDR3 has 15 amino acids. The V and J ends lost 0 bases and 4 bases respectively, with 10 bases between them. This chain's CDR3 is CASSQDRATYNEQFF. The CDR3 coding sequence is TGCGCCAGCAGCCAAGACAGGGCTACGTACAATGAGCAGTTCTTC.

This chain links TRBV3-1 (or the pseudogene TRBV3-2) with TRBJ1-1; D is uncertain. This CDR3 has 12 amino acids. The ends were cut back, 0 bases at V and 4 bases at J, with 3 bases in the middle. CDR1 and CDR2 (germline): LGHDT, YNNKEL (reference sequence). The CDR3 DNA is TGTGCCAGCAGCCAAGATGGCACTGAAGCTTTCTTT. This codes for CASSQDGTEAFF.

This clone occurred once. The CDR3 DNA reads TGTGCCAGCAGTGTTAGTGGGGGAAAGATCACAGATACGCAGTATTTT. This codes for CASSVSGGKITDTQYF. The chain uses TRBV6-1 and TRBJ2-3; D assignment may be TRBD1 or TRBD2 (5 bases each). The germline V and J ends were trimmed by 4 bases and 2 bases, with 16 bases remaining between them. Germline assignment: CDR1 MNHNS and CDR2 SASEGT. This CDR3 contains 16 residues.

This chain joins TRBV12-3 or TRBV12-4 and TRBJ1-4; unclear D gene. V lost 6 bases and J lost 8, with 13 bases in between. The CDR3 extends over 13 amino acids. This CDR3 is CASRTTTNEKLFF. The CDR3 region has the DNA TGTGCCAGCAGAACTACGACGAACGAAAAACTGTTTTTT.

The chain employs TRBV4-2 and TRBJ1-2, with D perhaps TRBD1 (5 bases). Per the germline V gene, CDR1 is LGHNA and CDR2 is YNFKEQ. The CDR3 extends over 14 amino acids. V dropped 0 bases and J dropped 5 bases, with 10 bases sitting between them. The CDR3 loop is CASSQDLGGYGYTF. DNA for the CDR3: TGTGCCAGCAGCCAAGATCTTGGGGGGTATGGCTACACCTTC.

This rearrangement joins TRBV6-2 or TRBV6-3 to TRBJ2-7; possibly TRBD1 for D (8 bases). The CDR3 runs 14 residues. Germline V gives CDR1 MNHEY, CDR2 SVGEGT. Trimming removed 6 bases from V and 6 bases from J, with 18 bases in between. The CDR3 region has the DNA TGTGCCAGCAGCCAAGGACAGGGCGGGAGCGAGCAGTACTTC. This encodes CASSQGQGGSEQYF.

V usage is TRBV11-3 and J usage is TRBJ2-3, with D possibly being TRBD2 (6 bases). V dropped 6 bases and J dropped 4 bases, with 14 bases sitting between them. The CDR3 is made up of 14 amino acids. CDR1 SGHNT and CDR2 YENEEA come from the germline V gene. The chain's CDR3 is CASSLGLFADTQYF. Written as DNA, the CDR3 is TGTGCCAGCAGTCTCGGACTATTCGCAGATACGCAGTATTTT.

The rearrangement links TRBV14 to TRBJ1-2, with D tentatively TRBD1 (5 bases). The V end lost 2 bases, the J end lost 3 bases, and 13 bases lay between the germline ends. In germline, CDR1 is SGHDN, CDR2 FVKESK. This CDR3 spans 15 amino acids. The chain's CDR3 is CASSQFMRGDYGYTF. CDR3 sequence (DNA): TGTGCCAGCAGCCAATTTATGAGGGGAGACTATGGCTACACCTTC.

The gene calls are TRBV27 and TRBJ2-1; D gene uncertain. The CDR3 totals 14 residues. Germline values: CDR1 MNHEY, CDR2 SMNVEV (reference sequence). V was clipped by 5 bases and J by 3 bases, with 11 bases between them. The CDR3: CASSSQAHYNEQFF. CDR3 in DNA: TGTGCCAGCAGTAGCCAAGCGCACTACAATGAGCAGTTCTTC.